Detailed here is one T cell receptor (beta chain). Profiling relied on immunoSEQ multiplex PCR, and the TCRdb table lists in-frame clones only, not all of them. The data contain roughly 51,000 clones, around 93% of them singletons. The CDR3 spans 13 residues. The V end was cut by 5 bases, the J end by 10 bases, with 12 bases between. Germline V gene data show CDR1 as MNHNS and CDR2 as SASEGT. This sample was taken from a study of technical replicates of blood from a few donors. V and J are TRBV6-1 and TRBJ1-6, with D uncertain. This TCR was sampled from a human donor in good health. Some clones in this sample may be carry-over from other donors' samples. Source material: PBMCs. The CDR3 protein is CASSPHPGSPLHF. The CDR3 DNA reads TGTGCCAGCAGTCCCCACCCGGGGTCACCCCTCCACTTT.